The 23 T cell receptor beta chains presented below share a single source sample, sequenced in a study of blood T cell repertoires in COVID-19. The repertoire was sequenced with immunoSEQ multiplex PCR; TCRdb's copy has only in-frame clones and lacks some. The table includes 85,000 to 100,000 clones, around 90% detected once. Sequenced input: peripheral blood. Every receptor here comes from a middle-aged man with COVID-19, enrolled during active disease.

This sequence joins TRBV29-1 and TRBJ2-1; 8 positions agree with TRBD2. Germline CDR1 reads SQVTM; CDR2 reads ANQGSEA. The CDR3 spans 12 residues. Unmatched junction bases numbered 5, after V lost 5 bases and J lost 8 bases. CDR3 DNA: TGCAGCGTTCGACTAGCGAAGGATGAGCAGTTCTTC. As protein: CSVRLAKDEQFF.

This clone was observed a single time. This chain connects TRBV27 to TRBJ1-2; 7 bases line up with TRBD1. CDR3 length equals 13 residues. Germline V gene lookup returns CDR1 MNHEY and CDR2 SMNVEV (reference sequence). The V segment lost 6 bases and the J segment 7 bases; nucleotides outside the gene matches: 8. CDR3 residues: CASRWTGGRGYTF. The CDR3 DNA is TGTGCCAGCAGATGGACAGGAGGTCGTGGCTACACCTTC.

The genes are TRBV6-5 and TRBJ1-1, with 8 bases aligning to TRBD1. The CDR3 runs to 13 residues. With V trimmed by 7 bases and J by 6 bases, 7 bases remained unmatched. Germline CDR1 is MNHEY and CDR2 is SVGAGI. The CDR3 loop reads CASTIQGEAEAFF. CDR3 in DNA: TGTGCCAGCACCATACAGGGGGAAGCTGAAGCTTTCTTT.

This chain connects TRBV14 to TRBJ1-2; tentative D call: TRBD1 (6 bases). V dropped 4 bases and J dropped 4 bases, with 31 bases sitting between them. CDR1 SGHDN and CDR2 FVKESK come from the germline V gene. The CDR3 loop spans 20 amino acids. CDR3 DNA sequence: TGTGCCAGCAGCCGAATCGTTGTTCGGGGTCGTCCGACAGGCGTCTATGGCTACACCTTC. Translated: CASSRIVVRGRPTGVYGYTF.

In this sample, this clone turned up a few times. This chain connects TRBV6-6 to TRBJ1-2, with TRBD1 identical over 9 bases. Per the germline V gene, CDR1 is MNHNY and CDR2 is SVGAGI (reference sequence). There are 18 residues in the CDR3. With 5 bases clipped from V and 5 bases from J, the junction kept 18 bases outside the gene matches. The CDR3 DNA reads TGTGCCAGCAGTCCTACCCTCGTTGGGACAGGGTCTGGGTATGGCTACACCTTC. It is translated as CASSPTLVGTGSGYGYTF.

The chain links TRBV3-1 (or the pseudogene TRBV3-2) to TRBJ1-1; 10 positions agree with TRBD1. This CDR3 has 14 amino acids. The V gene's germline CDR1 is LGHDT and CDR2 YNNKEL (reference sequence). The ends lost 6 bases at V and 0 bases at J; junction bases unmatched: 1. In nucleotides, the CDR3 is TGTGCCAGCAGGGACAGGGGGATGAACACTGAAGCTTTCTTT. It translates to CASRDRGMNTEAFF.

This clone showed up just once. J is TRBJ1-5 and V is TRBV24-1; 9 bases align to TRBD1. This CDR3 has 16 amino acids. With 2 bases clipped from V and 6 bases from J, the junction kept 7 bases outside the gene matches. In germline, CDR1 is KGHDR, CDR2 SFDVKD. This CDR3 reads CATSDSGTGIGQPQHF. In DNA form, the CDR3 reads TGTGCCACCAGTGATTCCGGGACAGGGATCGGTCAGCCCCAGCATTTT.

The DNA for the CDR3 is TGTGCCAGCAGCTCCGGGACAGGGGGCACCGGGGAGCTGTTTTTT. This encodes CASSSGTGGTGELFF. The chain uses TRBV5-4 and TRBJ2-2; the match to TRBD1 covers 11 bases. Per germline, CDR1 SGHNT and CDR2 YYREEE (reference sequence). With V trimmed by 3 bases and J by 4 bases, 2 bases remained unmatched. The CDR3 sequence is 15 residues long.

V is TRBV29-1 and J is TRBJ2-3; 12 nucleotides align to TRBD2. The V gene's germline CDR1 is SQVTM and CDR2 ANQGSEA. J lost 6 bases, V lost 7 bases, and 5 bases had no gene match. CDR3 length: 13 amino acids. The CDR3: CSEGLAGTDTQYF. Written as DNA, the CDR3 is TGCAGCGAAGGACTAGCGGGAACGGATACGCAGTATTTT.

The chain recombines TRBV5-1 with TRBJ1-4; TRBD1 matches at 8 bases. The CDR3 runs 14 residues. J gave up 14 bases and V 0 bases, and 9 bases lay outside the gene matches. Germline V gives CDR1 SGHRS, CDR2 YFSETQ. CDR3 region: CASSLEPRQGRLFF. CDR3 in DNA: TGCGCCAGCAGCTTGGAACCTAGACAGGGGCGGCTGTTTTTT.

V and J are TRBV10-3 and TRBJ2-1, with TRBD1 as a possible D gene (5 bases). Trimming removed 2 bases from V and 0 bases from J, with 11 bases in between. This CDR3 is built from 16 residues. Per germline, CDR1 ENHRY and CDR2 SYGVKD. CDR3 loop: CAISEAWGISYNEQFF. Written as DNA, the CDR3 is TGTGCCATCAGTGAGGCCTGGGGCATCTCCTACAATGAGCAGTTCTTC.

The chain has TRBV6-1 and TRBJ1-2; 8 bases map to TRBD1. Germline CDR1 MNHNS, CDR2 SASEGT. This CDR3 region has 15 residues. The V segment lost 3 bases and the J segment 4 bases; nucleotides outside the gene matches: 7. The CDR3 loop is CASSEGTGLGYGYTF. As DNA, the CDR3 is TGTGCCAGCAGTGAGGGGACAGGCTTAGGCTATGGCTACACCTTC.

In nucleotides, the CDR3 is TGTGCCAGTAGACAGGGCGGAAATTCACCCCTCCACTTT. Its translation is CASRQGGNSPLHF. V gene TRBV2 combines with J gene TRBJ1-6; TRBD1 agrees at 7 bases. The CDR3 contains 13 residues. Germline lookup yields CDR1 SNHLY and CDR2 FYNNEI. V lost 9 bases to trimming and J lost 7 bases; unmatched junction nucleotides: 6.

The genes are TRBV11-2 and TRBJ2-7; TRBD1 matches 10 bases. The junction had 6 bases not matched to a gene; V was cut back by 9 bases and J by 1 base. Germline loops: CDR1 SGHAT, CDR2 FQNNGV. CDR3 length: 14 residues. The CDR3 DNA reads TGTGCCAGACATGGGACAGGGGTATCCTACGAGCAGTACTTC. Translated: CARHGTGVSYEQYF.

The chain carries TRBV12-3 or TRBV12-4 and TRBJ2-1; TRBD2 matches 7 bases. The V segment lost 5 bases and the J segment 12 bases; nucleotides outside the gene matches: 4. The CDR3 runs 11 residues. CDR3 amino acids: CASSARGGQFF. CDR3 DNA: TGTGCCAGCAGTGCCCGCGGGGGGCAGTTCTTC.

This chain uses TRBV27 with TRBJ2-7, with a weak D call TRBD2 (6 bases). Trimming removed 5 bases from V and 1 base from J, with 15 bases in between. Germline V gene sequence: CDR1 MNHEY, CDR2 SMNVEV (reference sequence). The CDR3 consists of 15 residues. The CDR3, as DNA: TGTGCCAGCAGTCCCCTTTTGGGGGGTTCCTACGAGCAGTACTTC. Its translation is CASSPLLGGSYEQYF.

The chain uses TRBV6-2 or TRBV6-3 and TRBJ1-2, with D possibly being TRBD1 (5 bases). CDR3 length equals 16 residues. Per the germline V gene, CDR1 is MNHEY and CDR2 is SVGEGT. V was clipped by 0 bases and J by 2 bases, with 13 bases between them. CDR3 region: CASSYSAQGSNYGYTF. CDR3 in DNA: TGTGCCAGCAGTTACTCGGCCCAGGGCTCCAACTATGGCTACACCTTC.

This chain connects TRBV5-4 to TRBJ2-7; tentatively, D is TRBD2 (5 bases). CDR3 length equals 14 residues. The V gene's germline CDR1 is SGHNT and CDR2 YYREEE (reference sequence). The V end was cut by 6 bases, the J end by 1 base, with 14 bases between. DNA for the CDR3: TGTGCCAGCAACCGCGGCGGGTATTCCTACGAGCAGTACTTC. Its translation: CASNRGGYSYEQYF.

The CDR3 DNA follows: TGTGCCAGCAGTCCTCACCAGGGGCCGAGGGGAGGCTACACCTTC. Residues: CASSPHQGPRGGYTF. This chain joins TRBV28 and TRBJ1-2, with D maybe TRBD1 (6 bases). The germline V gene has CDR1 MDHEN and CDR2 SYDVKM. V was cut by 5 bases and J by 8 bases, with 21 bases left in between. The CDR3 is 15 amino acids.

The chain uses TRBV7-9 and TRBJ2-4, with 7 bases that match TRBD1. The CDR3 extends over 16 amino acids. Germline CDR1 SEHNR, CDR2 FQNEAQ (reference sequence). J lost 3 bases, V lost 5 bases, and 10 bases had no gene match. The CDR3 loop is CASSPRQGLVKNIQYF. DNA for the CDR3: TGTGCCAGCAGCCCCCGACAGGGCTTAGTCAAAAACATTCAGTACTTC.

This clone was recorded once. The rearrangement links TRBV30 to TRBJ2-6; D not resolved. Germline V gene sequence: CDR1 GTSNPN, CDR2 SVGIG (reference sequence). Trimming removed 5 bases from V and 0 bases from J, with 8 bases in between. The CDR3 has 14 amino acids. CDR3 DNA: TGTGCCTGGCAACGGAGCTCTGGGGCCAACGTCCTGACTTTC. Amino acid sequence: CAWQRSSGANVLTF.

The V call is TRBV7-9, the J call TRBJ2-2; D call uncertain. Germline V CDR1 and CDR2: SEHNR, FQNEAQ (reference sequence). Trimming cost V 1 base and J 6 bases, with 6 bases left between them. CDR3 length: 13 amino acids. CDR3 nucleotide sequence: TGTGCCAGCAGCTTAGAAGCCCCCGGGGAGCTGTTTTTT. Amino acids: CASSLEAPGELFF.

V usage is TRBV5-1 and J usage is TRBJ2-2; possibly TRBD2 for D (5 bases). The CDR3 length is 13 residues. From germline, CDR1 is SGHRS and CDR2 YFSETQ. The V end was cut by 4 bases, the J end by 1 base, with 5 bases between. This CDR3 reads CASSRGNTGELFF. Here the CDR3 DNA reads TGCGCCAGCAGCCGGGGGAACACCGGGGAGCTGTTTTTT.